Listed below are T cell receptor beta chains from one sample, sequenced in a study of somatic mutations in cytotoxic T cells in rheumatoid arthritis. Some clones are missing from TCRdb's copy, which holds only in-frame ones; the method was immunoSEQ multiplex PCR. The sample includes about 10,000 clones, approximately 80% of them seen just once. The specimen was CD8+ T cells sorted from blood. The receptors originated from an adult with rheumatoid arthritis. Each CDR3 is given with its conserved first and last residue. The D gene is left open where the match is weak. Clone size is not always given. Where it is, it says once, few, many or a class for expanded clones.

j_gene: TRBJ1-2
d_gene: .
len: 11
v_gene: TRBV27
abundance: once
CDR3aa: CASRTDYGYTF
CDR3nt: TGTGCCAGCAGGACAGACTATGGCTACACCTTC

j_gene: TRBJ1-1
d_gene: .
len: 12
v_gene: TRBV9
abundance: .
CDR3aa: CASSLGNTEAFF
CDR3nt: TGTGCCAGCAGCCTGGGGAACACTGAAGCTTTCTTT

j_gene: TRBJ2-7
d_gene: .
len: 18
v_gene: TRBV30
abundance: .
CDR3aa: CAWSVRGWVAGESYEQYF
CDR3nt: TGTGCCTGGAGTGTACGAGGTTGGGTGGCAGGCGAATCCTACGAGCAGTACTTC

j_gene: TRBJ1-5
d_gene: TRBD1
len: 15
v_gene: TRBV19
abundance: .
CDR3aa: CASSRGQGAAQPQHF
CDR3nt: TGTGCCAGTAGTCGGGGACAGGGGGCGGCTCAGCCCCAGCATTTT

j_gene: TRBJ2-2
d_gene: TRBD2
len: 15
v_gene: TRBV7-9
abundance: .
CDR3aa: CASSISGGQNGELFF
CDR3nt: TGTGCCAGCAGTATTAGCGGGGGGCAGAACGGGGAGCTGTTTTTT

j_gene: TRBJ1-6
d_gene: TRBD1
len: 15
v_gene: TRBV7-8
abundance: .
CDR3aa: CASRGTVRWDSPLHF
CDR3nt: TGTGCCAGCAGGGGGACAGTTCGGTGGGATTCACCCCTCCACTTT

j_gene: TRBJ2-6
d_gene: .
len: 17
v_gene: TRBV7-2
abundance: .
CDR3aa: CASSLGGENSGANVLTF
CDR3nt: TGTGCCAGCAGCTTAGGGGGGGAAAACTCTGGGGCCAACGTCCTGACTTTC

j_gene: TRBJ2-7
d_gene: TRBD1
len: 14
v_gene: TRBV6-6
abundance: large
CDR3aa: CASSYATGGYEQYF
CDR3nt: TGTGCCAGCAGTTACGCGACAGGGGGCTACGAGCAGTACTTC

j_gene: TRBJ2-3
d_gene: .
len: 21
v_gene: TRBV9
abundance: .
CDR3aa: CASSAGGRGTEFYARTDTQYF
CDR3nt: TGTGCCAGCAGCGCGGGGGGACGGGGGACAGAATTTTACGCGCGCACAGATACGCAGTATTTT

j_gene: TRBJ2-4
d_gene: .
len: 15
v_gene: TRBV5-8
abundance: .
CDR3aa: CASSFRQLAKNIQYF
CDR3nt: TGTGCCAGCAGCTTTAGGCAGCTAGCCAAAAACATTCAGTACTTC

j_gene: TRBJ2-7
d_gene: TRBD1
len: 13
v_gene: TRBV28
abundance: .
CDR3aa: CASSFGTGYEQYF
CDR3nt: TGTGCCAGCAGCTTCGGGACAGGCTACGAGCAGTACTTC

j_gene: TRBJ2-2
d_gene: TRBD1
len: 17
v_gene: TRBV7-6
abundance: .
CDR3aa: CASSLVPTGGSTGELFF
CDR3nt: TGTGCCAGCAGCTTAGTCCCGACAGGGGGGAGCACCGGGGAGCTGTTTTTT

j_gene: TRBJ2-7
d_gene: .
len: 14
v_gene: TRBV5-4
abundance: .
CDR3aa: CASSLDRAHYEQYF
CDR3nt: TGTGCCAGCAGCTTGGACAGGGCCCACTACGAGCAGTACTTC

j_gene: TRBJ2-3
d_gene: TRBD2
len: 18
v_gene: TRBV2
abundance: .
CDR3aa: CASSDGLAGGGRGDTQYF
CDR3nt: TGTGCCAGCAGTGATGGGCTAGCGGGGGGCGGGAGAGGGGATACGCAGTATTTT

j_gene: TRBJ2-1
d_gene: .
len: 13
v_gene: TRBV7-6
abundance: .
CDR3aa: CASSLAGVGEQFF
CDR3nt: TGTGCCAGCAGCTTAGCGGGGGTGGGTGAGCAGTTCTTC

j_gene: TRBJ2-7
d_gene: .
len: 15
v_gene: TRBV19
abundance: .
CDR3aa: CASSISSSAVNEQYF
CDR3nt: TGTGCCAGTAGTATATCGTCGTCAGCCGTGAACGAGCAGTACTTC

j_gene: TRBJ1-5
d_gene: .
len: 14
v_gene: TRBV9
abundance: .
CDR3aa: CASSGGLGNQPQHF
CDR3nt: TGTGCCAGCAGCGGCGGACTGGGCAATCAGCCCCAGCATTTT

j_gene: TRBJ2-7
d_gene: .
len: 14
v_gene: TRBV7-6
abundance: .
CDR3aa: CASSLEVGYKEQYF
CDR3nt: TGTGCCAGCAGCTTAGAAGTCGGCTATAAAGAGCAGTACTTC

j_gene: TRBJ1-1
d_gene: .
len: 15
v_gene: TRBV7-8
abundance: .
CDR3aa: CASSLVRGLGTEAFF
CDR3nt: TGTGCCAGCAGCTTAGTAAGGGGTCTAGGCACTGAAGCTTTCTTT

j_gene: TRBJ2-5
d_gene: TRBD2
len: 15
v_gene: TRBV11-2
abundance: once
CDR3aa: CASSLAAGGQETQYF
CDR3nt: TGTGCCAGCAGCTTAGCAGCGGGGGGGCAAGAGACCCAGTACTTC

j_gene: TRBJ2-1
d_gene: TRBD1
len: 15
v_gene: TRBV4-3
abundance: .
CDR3aa: CASSQEGQSYNEQFF
CDR3nt: TGCGCCAGCAGCCAAGAGGGACAGAGTTACAATGAGCAGTTCTTC

j_gene: TRBJ2-2
d_gene: TRBD1
len: 18
v_gene: TRBV4-1
abundance: .
CDR3aa: CASSQGRRGTGGSGELFF
CDR3nt: TGCGCCAGCAGCCAAGGTCGTCGCGGGACAGGGGGTTCCGGGGAGCTGTTTTTT

j_gene: TRBJ1-1
d_gene: .
len: 15
v_gene: TRBV5-4
abundance: .
CDR3aa: CASSLGGGSGTEAFF
CDR3nt: TGTGCCAGCAGCTTGGGAGGGGGTAGCGGCACTGAAGCTTTCTTT

j_gene: TRBJ2-2
d_gene: .
len: 19
v_gene: TRBV28
abundance: .
CDR3aa: CASSLPPEGVVTNTGELFF
CDR3nt: TGTGCCAGCAGTTTACCCCCCGAGGGGGTGGTCACGAACACCGGGGAGCTGTTTTTT

j_gene: TRBJ2-1
d_gene: TRBD2
len: 14
v_gene: TRBV19
abundance: .
CDR3aa: CASSQWGGYNEQFF
CDR3nt: TGTGCCAGTAGCCAATGGGGGGGCTACAATGAGCAGTTCTTC

j_gene: TRBJ2-2
d_gene: .
len: 14
v_gene: TRBV5-5
abundance: .
CDR3aa: CASSFGRGTGELFF
CDR3nt: TGTGCCAGCAGCTTTGGTAGGGGCACCGGGGAGCTGTTTTTT

j_gene: TRBJ1-1
d_gene: .
len: 15
v_gene: TRBV6-5
abundance: .
CDR3aa: CASSYSSRSNTEAFF
CDR3nt: TGTGCCAGCAGTTACTCGAGTCGCTCGAACACTGAAGCTTTCTTT

j_gene: TRBJ1-2
d_gene: .
len: 16
v_gene: TRBV6-6
abundance: .
CDR3aa: CASSYPPAPRDYGYTF
CDR3nt: TGTGCCAGCAGTTACCCCCCGGCCCCGCGGGACTATGGCTACACCTTC

j_gene: TRBJ2-3
d_gene: .
len: 15
v_gene: TRBV10-3
abundance: .
CDR3aa: CAIYSGAPGVDTQYF
CDR3nt: TGTGCCATCTATAGTGGGGCACCGGGGGTAGATACGCAGTATTTT

j_gene: TRBJ1-1
d_gene: .
len: 12
v_gene: TRBV29-1
abundance: .
CDR3aa: CSVELGGNEAFF
CDR3nt: TGCAGCGTTGAACTCGGAGGGAATGAAGCTTTCTTT

j_gene: TRBJ1-1
d_gene: .
len: 13
v_gene: TRBV7-8
abundance: .
CDR3aa: CASSLAYRAEAFF
CDR3nt: TGTGCCAGCAGCCTTGCGTACAGGGCTGAAGCTTTCTTT

j_gene: TRBJ2-1
d_gene: TRBD1
len: 14
v_gene: TRBV6-4
abundance: .
CDR3aa: CASSETGEYNEQFF
CDR3nt: TGTGCCAGCAGTGAAACAGGGGAGTACAATGAGCAGTTCTTC

j_gene: TRBJ2-1
d_gene: .
len: 16
v_gene: TRBV27
abundance: .
CDR3aa: CASSYLDSSSYNEQFF
CDR3nt: TGTGCCAGCAGTTACCTGGACAGCAGCTCCTACAATGAGCAGTTCTTC

j_gene: TRBJ2-2
d_gene: .
len: 13
v_gene: TRBV30
abundance: .
CDR3aa: CAWNIQNTGELFF
CDR3nt: TGTGCCTGGAACATACAGAACACCGGGGAGCTGTTTTTT

j_gene: TRBJ1-1
d_gene: TRBD1
len: 15
v_gene: TRBV7-9
abundance: .
CDR3aa: CASSWGQGADTEAFF
CDR3nt: TGTGCCAGCAGCTGGGGACAGGGGGCCGACACTGAAGCTTTCTTT

j_gene: TRBJ2-3
d_gene: TRBD1
len: 16
v_gene: TRBV4-3
abundance: .
CDR3aa: CASSQEGTGYHDTQYF
CDR3nt: TGCGCCAGCAGCCAAGAAGGGACAGGGTACCATGATACGCAGTATTTT

j_gene: TRBJ1-2
d_gene: TRBD1
len: 17
v_gene: TRBV19
abundance: .
CDR3aa: CASSIGNRGRPSYGYTF
CDR3nt: TGTGCCAGTAGTATAGGTAACAGGGGGCGACCCTCCTATGGCTACACCTTC

j_gene: TRBJ1-6
d_gene: TRBD1
len: 16
v_gene: TRBV5-4
abundance: .
CDR3aa: CASSRGRTGPNSPLHF
CDR3nt: TGTGCCAGCTCCCGTGGGAGGACAGGGCCTAATTCACCCCTCCACTTT

j_gene: TRBJ2-7
d_gene: .
len: 15
v_gene: TRBV19
abundance: .
CDR3aa: CASSIDGGPSNEQYF
CDR3nt: TGTGCCAGTAGTATAGACGGGGGGCCTTCCAACGAGCAGTACTTC

j_gene: TRBJ1-2
d_gene: TRBD1
len: 14
v_gene: TRBV23-1
abundance: .
CDR3aa: CASSPTDRGVGYTF
CDR3nt: TGCGCCAGCTCTCCCACGGACAGGGGCGTGGGCTACACCTTC

j_gene: TRBJ2-1
d_gene: TRBD2
len: 14
v_gene: TRBV5-6
abundance: once
CDR3aa: CASSSGGSYNEQFF
CDR3nt: TGTGCCAGCAGCTCGGGGGGCTCCTACAATGAGCAGTTCTTC

j_gene: TRBJ2-5
d_gene: .
len: 13
v_gene: TRBV5-6
abundance: .
CDR3aa: CASSLGRTETQYF
CDR3nt: TGTGCCAGCAGCTTGGGTAGAACCGAGACCCAGTACTTC